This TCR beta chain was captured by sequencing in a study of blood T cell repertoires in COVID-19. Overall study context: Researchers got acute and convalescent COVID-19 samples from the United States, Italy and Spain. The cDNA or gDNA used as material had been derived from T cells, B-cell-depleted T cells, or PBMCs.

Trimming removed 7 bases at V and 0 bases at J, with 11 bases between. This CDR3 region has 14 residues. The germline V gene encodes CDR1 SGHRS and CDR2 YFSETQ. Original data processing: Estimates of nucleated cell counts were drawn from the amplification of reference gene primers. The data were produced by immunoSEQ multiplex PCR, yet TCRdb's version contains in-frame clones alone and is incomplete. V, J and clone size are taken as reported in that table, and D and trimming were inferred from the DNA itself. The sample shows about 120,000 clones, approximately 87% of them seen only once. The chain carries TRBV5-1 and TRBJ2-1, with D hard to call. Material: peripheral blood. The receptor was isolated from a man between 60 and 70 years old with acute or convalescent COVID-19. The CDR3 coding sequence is TGCGCCAGCGCGCGCGGAGACTCCTACAATGAGCAGTTCTTC. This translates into CASARGDSYNEQFF.